Below, 4 T cell receptor beta chains from the same sample are listed, as sequenced in a study of beta chain features in type 1 diabetes. Every bit of the isolated RNA underwent reverse transcription, so sequencing read expressed TCRB transcripts. Sequenced by immunoSEQ multiplex PCR; TCRdb stores in-frame clones only, minus some. This table holds about 360,000 clones, roughly 13% found once. The specimen was naive CD4+ T cells from blood. The source of these receptors is a man between 18 and 35 years old in good health.

The V call is TRBV29-1, the J call TRBJ1-2; 7 bases agree with TRBD1. There are 12 residues in the CDR3. The junction had 6 bases not matched to a gene; V was cut back by 7 bases and J by 4 bases. CDR1 is SQVTM and CDR2 is ANQGSEA in the germline V gene. The chain's CDR3 is CSARTGSYGYTF. The DNA for the CDR3 is TGCAGCGCCCGGACAGGCTCCTATGGCTACACCTTC.

This chain joins TRBV30 and TRBJ1-5; the match to TRBD1 covers 12 bases. V shed 3 bases, J shed 0 bases, and the junction held 9 bases outside the gene matches. Germline assignment: CDR1 GTSNPN and CDR2 SVGIG (reference sequence). The CDR3 is 18 amino acids. The CDR3: CAWRGGTGGLNSNQPQHF. The CDR3, as DNA: TGTGCCTGGAGGGGTGGGACAGGGGGCCTTAATAGCAATCAGCCCCAGCATTTT. Full variable domain (outside the CDR3, taken from reference TRBV30 and TRBJ1-5): SQTIHQWPATLVQPVGSPLSLECTVEGTSNPNLYWYRQAAGRGLQLLFYSVGIGQISSEVPQNLSASRPQDRQFILSSKKLLLSDSGFYLCAWRGGTGGLNSNQPQHFGDGTRLSIL.

This clone was seen a handful of times. V is TRBV5-1 and J is TRBJ2-2; 13 bases line up with TRBD2. The length of the CDR3 is 18 residues. Trimming at V came to 4 bases and at J to 4 bases, leaving 10 bases not matched to a gene. CDR1 is SGHRS, CDR2 YFSETQ, per germline. CDR3 region: CASSPGLAGVIGTGELFF. The CDR3 DNA follows: TGCGCCAGCAGCCCCGGACTAGCGGGAGTCATTGGCACCGGGGAGCTGTTTTTT.

The table lists this clone with a few counts. The gene calls are TRBV7-6 and TRBJ2-5; unclear D gene. Germline assignment: CDR1 SGHVS and CDR2 FNYEAQ. Deletions cut 5 bases from V and 5 bases from J, with 12 bases between. The CDR3 has 13 amino acids. This CDR3 reads CASSPPTGETQYF. In DNA form, the CDR3 reads TGTGCCAGCAGCCCCCCGACCGGGGAGACCCAGTACTTC.